This TCR beta chain was identified during a study of beta chain features in type 1 diabetes. This clone was seen a few times. Its antigen is as yet unknown. What was sequenced were expressed TCRB transcripts, since all of the isolated RNA had been reverse transcribed. The repertoire was sequenced with immunoSEQ multiplex PCR; TCRdb's copy has only in-frame clones and lacks some. Of more than 550,000 clones listed, 11% to 15% are singletons. The CDR3 has 15 residues. Deletions cut 2 bases from V and 0 bases from J, with 11 bases between. Per the germline V gene, CDR1 is GTSNPN and CDR2 is SVGIG (reference sequence). Study-wide findings and caveats: Shortening of TCRB CDR3s, moderate but significant, appeared in all four CD4+ subsets of Type 1 diabetes patients.

The receptor was derived from a man between 18 and 29 years old with type 1 diabetes. V gene TRBV30 combines with J gene TRBJ1-5; D ambiguous. The sample consisted of naive CD4+ T cells from blood. The CDR3 loop reads CAWSRESYSNQPQHF. CDR3 in DNA: TGTGCCTGGAGTAGAGAGTCCTATAGCAATCAGCCCCAGCATTTT.